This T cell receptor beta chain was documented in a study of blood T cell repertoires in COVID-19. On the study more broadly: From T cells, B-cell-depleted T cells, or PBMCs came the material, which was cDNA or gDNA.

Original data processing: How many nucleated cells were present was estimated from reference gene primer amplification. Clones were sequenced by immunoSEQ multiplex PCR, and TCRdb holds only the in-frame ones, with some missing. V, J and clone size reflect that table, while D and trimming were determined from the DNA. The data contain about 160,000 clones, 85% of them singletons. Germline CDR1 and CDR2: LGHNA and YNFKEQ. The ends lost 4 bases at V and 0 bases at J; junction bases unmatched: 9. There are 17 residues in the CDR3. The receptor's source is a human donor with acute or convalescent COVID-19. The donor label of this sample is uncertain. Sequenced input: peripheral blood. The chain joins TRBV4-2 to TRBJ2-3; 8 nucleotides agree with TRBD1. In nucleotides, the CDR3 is TGTGCCAGCAGCCCTAGAGGACAGGGTATTAGCACAGATACGCAGTATTTT. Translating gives CASSPRGQGISTDTQYF.